This T cell receptor (beta chain) is from a study of blood T cell repertoires in COVID-19. Study background: Donors in the United States, Italy and Spain gave samples during acute or convalescent COVID-19. T cells, B-cell-depleted T cells, or PBMCs provided the cDNA or gDNA that served as material.

The CDR3 loop spans 11 amino acids. Germline V gene sequence: CDR1 DFQATT, CDR2 SNEGSKA (reference sequence). V was trimmed by 3 bases and J by 9 bases, leaving 9 bases between them. In the authors' workflow: Estimation of nucleated cell counts was performed using reference gene primer amplification. This table comes from immunoSEQ multiplex PCR, and its TCRdb copy is limited to in-frame clones, with some not included. V and J calls and clone size are as listed in that table; D and trimming were resolved from the DNA. The data contain about 140,000 clones, 80% to 85% of them singletons. The sequence derives from a human donor in a cohort sampled during active COVID-19. The rearrangement uses TRBV20-1 and TRBJ1-5, with D possibly matching TRBD1 (6 bases). Specimen: peripheral blood. CDR3 residues: CSASSTGPQHF. The CDR3 coding sequence is TGCAGTGCTAGTTCGACAGGGCCCCAGCATTTT.